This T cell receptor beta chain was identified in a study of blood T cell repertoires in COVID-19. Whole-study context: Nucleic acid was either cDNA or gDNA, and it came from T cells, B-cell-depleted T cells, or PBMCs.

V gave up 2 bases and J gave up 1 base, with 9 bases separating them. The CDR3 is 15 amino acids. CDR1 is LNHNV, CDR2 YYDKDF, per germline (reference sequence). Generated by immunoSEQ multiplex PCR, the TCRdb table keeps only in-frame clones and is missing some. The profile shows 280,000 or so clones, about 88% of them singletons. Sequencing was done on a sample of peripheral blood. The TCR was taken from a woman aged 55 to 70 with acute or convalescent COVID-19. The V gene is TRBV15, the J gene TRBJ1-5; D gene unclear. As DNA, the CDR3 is TGTGCCACCAGCAGACAAGGGAGCAGCAATCAGCCCCAGCATTTT. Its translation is CATSRQGSSNQPQHF.